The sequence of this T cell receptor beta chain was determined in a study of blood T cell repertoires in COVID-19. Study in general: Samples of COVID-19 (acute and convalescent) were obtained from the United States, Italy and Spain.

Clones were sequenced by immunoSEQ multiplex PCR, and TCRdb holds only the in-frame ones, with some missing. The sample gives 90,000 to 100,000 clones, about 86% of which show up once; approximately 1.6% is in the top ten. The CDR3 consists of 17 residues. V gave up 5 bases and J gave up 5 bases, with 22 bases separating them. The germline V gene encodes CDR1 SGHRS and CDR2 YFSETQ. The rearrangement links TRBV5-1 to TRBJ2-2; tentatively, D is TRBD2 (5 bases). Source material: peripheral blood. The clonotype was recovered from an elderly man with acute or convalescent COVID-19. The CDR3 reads CASSLEGSKSQTGELFF. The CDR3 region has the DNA TGCGCCAGCAGTCTTGAGGGCAGTAAATCTCAAACCGGGGAGCTGTTTTTT.